These T cell receptor beta chains were read from a single sample in a study of blood T cell repertoires in COVID-19. TCRdb's copy holds only in-frame clones and misses some; the assay was immunoSEQ multiplex PCR. The table includes more than 150,000 clones, 75% to 90% detected once. Sequencing used PBMCs or T cells enriched from blood (not recorded which). These receptors were obtained from a woman aged 30 to 39 who had recovered from COVID-19. Both conserved end residues are part of each CDR3.

TRBJ1-4 TRBV27 15 CASSSRDRAGEKLFF
TRBJ1-5 TRBV18 14 CASSPLDSDQPQHF
TRBJ1-1 TRBV9 14 CASSAQTGGTEAFF
TRBJ1-1 TRBV23-1 15 CASIFVGALNTEAFF
TRBJ2-3 TRBV6-2/TRBV6-3 12 CASSFEAHTQYF
TRBJ1-6 TRBV27 15 CASRLRDSYNSPLHF
TRBJ1-2 TRBV5-1 13 CASSAGTAYGYTF
TRBJ2-3 TRBV18 13 CASSPRGTDTQYF
TRBJ1-1 TRBV7-2 15 CASRRTGSANTEAFF
TRBJ2-3 TRBV9 18 CASSARRVDTSGTDTQYF
TRBJ2-5 TRBV9 16 CASSVDASGSGETQYF
TRBJ2-3 TRBV11-2 12 CASSLVRDTQYF
TRBJ2-1 TRBV7-9 14 CASSLADRRNEQFF
TRBJ1-2 TRBV4-3 10 CASGLNGYTF
TRBJ2-1 TRBV7-9 17 CASSAVRGSGRFVEQFF
TRBJ1-1 TRBV7-3 13 CASSPRRGTEAFF
TRBJ2-7 TRBV7-2 15 CASSFSLAGTYEQYF
TRBJ1-6 TRBV11-2 13 CASSAWTRSPLHF
TRBJ1-3 TRBV9 15 CASSVRTGAGNTIYF
TRBJ1-1 TRBV27 14 CASSLNHRGTEAFF
TRBJ1-3 TRBV27 17 CASARYWGGSSGNTIYF
TRBJ1-1 TRBV30 13 CAWMRGANTEAFF
TRBJ1-2 TRBV7-2 13 CASSQIPGDGYTF
TRBJ1-4 TRBV9 15 CASSVGMGTGEKLFF
TRBJ1-4 TRBV4-3 13 CASSQADNEKLFF
TRBJ1-1 TRBV5-1 13 CASSGQSGTEAFF
TRBJ1-2 TRBV5-1 14 CASSSTTGSYGYTF
TRBJ1-6 TRBV5-6 13 CASSLYGNSPLHF
TRBJ1-1 TRBV12-3/TRBV12-4 12 CASSGQGAEAFF
TRBJ1-4 TRBV3-1/TRBV3-2 16 CASSSRGSGTNEKLFF
TRBJ1-1 TRBV5-1 12 CASSLGRAEAFF
TRBJ2-2 TRBV5-4 16 CASSPLNPLSTGELFF
TRBJ1-5 TRBV6-5 15 CASSPEGGYYQPQHF
TRBJ1-1 TRBV6-5 15 CASSYRAGVYTEAFF
TRBJ1-1 TRBV4-3 15 CASSPYRTGGTEAFF
TRBJ1-1 TRBV7-2 14 CASSLQGRNTEAFF
TRBJ1-1 TRBV19 12 CASSHRETEAFF
TRBJ1-3 TRBV5-4 14 CATLEQGAGNTIYF
TRBJ2-3 TRBV7-2 15 CASSLGTGGPDTQYF
TRBJ1-2 TRBV18 16 CASSPRPGGADYGYTF
TRBJ1-6 TRBV5-6 16 CASSLGGGGYPSPLHF